This record covers a single T cell receptor (beta chain). Antigen unknown. V lost 4 bases to trimming and J lost 6 bases, with 18 bases between them. This CDR3 is built from 15 residues. Germline-derived CDR1 and CDR2 are LGHDT and YNNKEL (reference sequence). These data originate in a study of blood T cells in healthy people across ages. Findings and caveats of the study: Naive T cell percentage by flow cytometry tracked strongly with beta diversity. Investigators treated diversity estimates from one million T cells as underestimates.

A second PCR, run for roughly 6 to 11 cycles, used a sample-barcoded 5' primer plus a J-beta primer mix. A template-switch adaptor containing 12 random nucleotides labeled each cDNA molecule. Sequencing yielded, for each sample, at least 2.5 million paired-end reads carrying CDR3. TCRdb redid the calling of the 5' RACE reads with MiXCR, one entry per CDR3 protein. Here the sample spans around 750,000 distinct CDR3 sequences, 53% being singletons. The chain is built from TRBV3-1 and TRBJ1-2, with D maybe TRBD1 (5 bases). The sequence derives from an older man in good health. Sample: blood. In DNA form, the CDR3 reads TGTGCCAGCAGCCTGAGGCGTGCAGGGAACCATGGCTACACCTTC. Protein sequence: CASSLRRAGNHGYTF.